This TCR beta chain was documented in a study of spatial heterogeneity in lung cancer (dated by TCRdb to between 2018 and 2021). As for the study more broadly: Beta-chain transcripts were consistently detected in greater numbers than alpha-chain transcripts, which likely reflected higher beta-chain transcript abundance. TCR alpha and beta repertoires were quantitatively compared across multiple tumor regions, matched nontumor lung and blood in non-small cell lung cancer. In the raw uncorrected reads, each unique combination of TCR and UMI appeared more than ten times on average. A strong correlation was found between TCR transcript counts in tumor regions and a T cell transcriptional module score from matched bulk RNA-seq. TCR repertoire features were related to nonsynonymous mutation counts determined by whole-exome sequencing of tumor tissue. Both alpha and beta chains were TCR-sequenced in samples taken at surgery, namely 220 tumor regions, more than 62 matched nontumor lung samples and 50 to 60 PBMC samples. Results and caveats for the whole study, not just this receptor: TCR-seq coverage of tumor T cells was estimated at only around 7% for alpha chains and roughly 13% for beta chains. The tumor nonsynonymous mutation count correlated with the number of expanded alpha and beta TCRs within the tumor. The count of ubiquitous expanded TCRs correlated with the count of ubiquitous nonsynonymous mutations, and the count of regional expanded TCRs correlated with the count of regional nonsynonymous mutations. Confirming at a functional level the hypothesis that regional TCRs recognize regional mutations was considered to require additional single-cell paired TCR alpha and beta sequencing.

At least ten counts were recorded for this clonotype. The antigen it recognizes is unknown. Per-base quality was not reported, and no clone a single base away is much larger than it. Library prep was done by 5' RACE. Sequencing was carried out with a NextSeq 500. To allow correction of PCR and sequencing errors, the TCR library protocol tagged every TCR cDNA molecule with a unique molecular identifier. The paper's processing steps were these. Decombinator tools were used for TCR identification, UMI-based error correction and CDR3 extraction. Expanded TCRs were defined as those above a frequency of 2 per 1,000, corresponding to the top 1% of the tumor frequency distribution. Expanded tumor TCRs statistically deemed absent (corrected P<0.05) from at least one tumor region were classed as regional, and all other expanded tumor TCRs were classed as ubiquitous. Renyi diversity was computed with the R vegan package after each repertoire had been subsampled 100 times to 5,000 TCRs. To build CDR3 similarity networks, amino acid triplet string-kernel similarity was used, and CDR3s were connected when their pairwise similarity was above 0.82. TCRdb's own reprocessing of the public reads used fastp at Q25 and MiXCR and kept productive beta chains. Entries that share a CDR3 protein sequence are merged under the most common genes and DNA. These V and J calls originate from TCRdb's pipeline instead of the authors' own analysis. Here the sample has over 25,000 distinct CDR3 sequences; about 6.6% occur a single time. Of the sample, around 25% is held by the ten largest clones.

The time point label, as the study defines it: sample taken at primary tumor resection. Donors were 65 to 85 patients with early-stage, untreated non-small cell lung cancer from the lung TRACERx cohort. Whole RNA extracted from tumor and nontumor lung tissue, or from cryopreserved PBMC samples, was used for TCR sequencing without cell sorting. Only patients with enough RNA available from two or more tumor regions were chosen for TCR sequencing. Before selection, tumor and adjacent nontumor lung specimens were reviewed by a lung pathologist. Deletion took 2 bases off V and 1 base off J, with a span of 9 bases between the germline ends. The germline V gene (reference sequence) supplies CDR1 SEHNR and CDR2 FQNEAQ. Including the terminal cysteine and phenylalanine, the CDR3 comprises 14 residues. Only the CDR3 DNA stays, 42 bases, in frame from base 1.

The sequencing here drew on lung tumor tissue, taken at surgery. This receptor was identified in a male donor with early-stage non-small cell lung cancer. Recombination linked TRBV7-9 to TRBJ2-7; a tentative D call is TRBD2 (5 bases match). In nucleotides, the sequence is TGTGCCAGCAGCTTATGGGGAGATTCCTACGAGCAGTACTTC. Its protein reads: CASSLWGDSYEQYF.